This T cell receptor beta chain was observed in a study of blood T cell repertoires in COVID-19 (dated by TCRdb to about 2020). About the full investigation: Samples covering the acute and convalescent phases of COVID-19 were provided by collaborators in the United States, Italy and Spain. The prospective study material was composed of cDNA or gDNA derived from T cells, B-cell-depleted T cells, or PBMCs. Subjects who had been exposed to COVID-19, were actively infected with it, or had recovered from it provided the deeply sampled blood TCRbeta repertoires that made up the dataset. The repertoires were released in a freely available public database meant as a resource for research on the immune response to SARS-CoV-2. Samples were obtained from the ongoing ImmuneRACE study (first 160 participants) and from 1,254 subjects provided by 6 global collaborators. Nearly every sample came with metadata listing a de-identified subject ID, COVID-19 status, age in years and sex. HLA class I and class II types, where available, came from metadata supplied by the sample provider rather than from assay-based typing.

The research as a whole found: Clinical and demographic metadata were provided uncurated, with the amount varying by source and participant.

The collaborating institutions used their own protocols to collect whole blood in K2EDTA tubes. For TCRbeta analysis, collaborator samples were shipped as frozen whole blood, as isolated PBMCs, or as DNA extracted from either sample type. Only one count was recorded for this clone. No cognate antigen has been identified for it. Per-base qualities were not stored, and no clone one base away is much larger. TCRbeta CDR3 regions were amplified from genomic DNA using the immunoSEQ Assay, a bias-controlled multiplex PCR. The authors' analysis ran thus. The number of nucleated cells in each sample was estimated by amplification of reference gene primers within the assay. To quantify the absolute abundance of each unique TCRbeta CDR3 rearrangement, sequence reads were collapsed and filtered. Productive Simpson clonality was computed per sample as the square root of Simpson's diversity index over productive rearrangements. The table was pulled from immuneACCESS by TCRdb, which kept in-frame rearrangements only. Such tables lose some clones; where checked, under half of the loss comes from unresolved V genes, and the rest has no known cause. V and J calls and clone size are copied from that table; D and trimming were computed from the DNA. This sample comprises 30,000 to 50,000 clones, around 85% of them detected only once. The ten largest make up 8.5% to 10% of the sample.

The CDR3 runs 15 amino acids, cysteine and phenylalanine included. CDR3 DNA is the only sequence kept; it has 45 bases, read in frame from the first base. V is pruned by 5 bases and J by 7 bases, leaving 12 bases of the junction without a gene match. CDR1 and CDR2 are drawn from the germline V gene (reference sequence): SEHNR, FQNEAQ. Material for sequencing was peripheral blood. The sequence was collected from a human donor in a cohort sampled during active COVID-19. In this chain, TRBV7-9 is recombined with TRBJ1-2, with 8 bases aligning to TRBD1. The DNA reads as follows: TGTGCCAGCAGCCCCGAACGACAGGGGAGGGTTGGCTACACCTTC. The encoded protein is CASSPERQGRVGYTF.